This TCR beta chain was sequenced during a study of beta chain features in type 1 diabetes. About this clone: Antigen specificity is unknown.

Study observations and caveats: Type 1 diabetes patients had TCRB CDR3s that were shorter (moderately but significantly so) in all four CD4+ subsets. Cells with high TCR expression could be over-represented by cDNA sequencing.

Germline CDR1 KGHSH, CDR2 LQKENI. Trimming pared 5 bases from V and 7 bases from J, leaving 12 bases between. The CDR3 extends over 13 amino acids. cDNA synthesis used the whole RNA isolate, giving expressed TCRB sequences. The assay was immunoSEQ multiplex PCR, and TCRdb's table has in-frame clones only and misses some. The sample lists under 300,000 clones, around 14% occurring once. One heparinised draw, averaging around 0.12 L, was taken per donor. Isolation of CD4+ naive, central memory, regulatory and stem cell-like memory cells was achieved by sorting via CD45RO/CCR7/CD25/CD127/CD95/CD27. Purities over 98% were achieved in all sorted populations.

This receptor was identified in a young man with type 1 diabetes. Material for sequencing was naive CD4+ T cells from blood. The chain combines TRBV18 with TRBJ1-5, with a possible D match to TRBD1 (5 bases). The CDR3 DNA sequence: TGTGCCAGCTCATCGGGACTGGGGCAGCCCCAGCATTTT. Protein sequence: CASSSGLGQPQHF.